The clone carrying this T cell receptor (beta chain) showed up many times. Its antigen is not known. These data come from a study of T-cell memory formation after mild COVID-19. Study-level points and caveats: Clones that contracted from day 15 to 85 had balanced CD4/CD8; later expanders were CD4+ biased. Clones from the second wave (peaking day 37) had unconfirmed SARS-CoV-2 specificity. Mainly CM and EM harbored the contracting CD4+ clones; mainly EMRA harbored the CD8+ ones.

CDR3 size: 15 residues. The germline V gene encodes CDR1 MNHEY and CDR2 SMNVEV (reference sequence). V shed 7 bases, J shed 0 bases, and the junction held 6 bases outside the gene matches. Constant-segment primers were used for 5'RACE, and the resulting TCR alpha and TCR beta cDNA libraries carried sample barcodes and UMIs. TCRdb independently ran MiXCR on the 5' RACE reads; one entry per CDR3 protein. The sample has about 280,000 distinct CDR3 sequences, around 8% seen once. The rearrangement joins TRBV27 to TRBJ2-3, with 8 bases fitting TRBD2. Sequencing was done on a sample of PBMCs or a T cell subset sorted from them (not recorded which). This sequence was found in a man younger than 30 who had mild COVID-19 (a few samples of this study predate the infection). Cell type and time point are not known. CDR3: CASKHGGVSTDTQYF. Written as DNA, the CDR3 is TGTGCCAGCAAACACGGGGGGGTAAGCACAGATACGCAGTATTTT.